The clone carrying this T cell receptor (beta chain) was picked up a small number of times. Its cognate antigen is unknown. The entry originates in a study of T cell responses to AZD1222 COVID-19 vaccine. Only in-frame clones appear in the TCRdb table, and some are missing; sequencing was by immunoSEQ multiplex PCR. This sample yields some 100,000 clones, of which about 86% are seen a single time; roughly a sixth belongs to the top ten. V was trimmed by 0 bases and J by 5 bases, leaving 8 bases between them. The CDR3 is 13 residues long. The germline V gene encodes CDR1 SGHDT and CDR2 YYEEEE. Overall study results and limits: With two AZD1222 doses given, Spike-specific TCR breadth and depth both rose. Recipients of AZD1222 seropositive at baseline numbered only 5 to 7.

V and J are TRBV5-6 and TRBJ1-2; a weak D match, TRBD1 (5 bases). The sequences come from peripheral blood, collected 28 days after the second AZD1222 dose. The origin of this receptor is an adult who received the AZD1222 COVID-19 vaccine. The CDR3 nucleotides are TGTGCCAGCAGCTTGGACAGGAGTTATGGCTACACCTTC. It codes for CASSLDRSYGYTF.